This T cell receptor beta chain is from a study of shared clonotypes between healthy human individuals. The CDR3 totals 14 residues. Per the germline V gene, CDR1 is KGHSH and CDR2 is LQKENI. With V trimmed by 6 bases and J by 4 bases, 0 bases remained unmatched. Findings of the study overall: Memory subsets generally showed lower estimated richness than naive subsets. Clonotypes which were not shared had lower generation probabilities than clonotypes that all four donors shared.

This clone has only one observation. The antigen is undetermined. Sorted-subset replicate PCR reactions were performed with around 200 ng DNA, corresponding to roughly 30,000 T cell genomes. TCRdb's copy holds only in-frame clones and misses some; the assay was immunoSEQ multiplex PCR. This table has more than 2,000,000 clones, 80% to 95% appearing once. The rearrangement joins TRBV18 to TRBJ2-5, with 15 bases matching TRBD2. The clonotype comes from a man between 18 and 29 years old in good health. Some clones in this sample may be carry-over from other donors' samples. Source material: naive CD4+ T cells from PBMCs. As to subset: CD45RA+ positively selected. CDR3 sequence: CASSGLAGGETQYF. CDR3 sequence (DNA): TGTGCCAGCTCGGGACTAGCGGGAGGAGAGACCCAGTACTTC.